These 15 T cell receptor beta chains originate from one sample sequenced in a study of T cell repertoires in cytomegalovirus infection. TCRdb redid the calling of the reads with MiXCR, one entry per CDR3 protein. The sample shows approximately 630,000 distinct CDR3 sequences, 20% to 25% of them seen only once. Material for sequencing was CD8+ T cells from PBMCs. The source of these receptors is a human donor in good health (CMV status not recorded). Some clones in this sample may be carry-over from other donors' samples.

The table lists this clonotype with a few counts. This chain connects TRBV7-9 to TRBJ1-4; D is unresolved. The CDR3 is made up of 15 amino acids. Germline values: CDR1 SEHNR, CDR2 FQNEAQ (reference sequence). The ends were cut back, 5 bases at V and 5 bases at J, with 15 bases in the middle. CDR3 coding DNA: TGTGCCAGCAGCCGCCCCCGTGTCTCCAATGAAAAACTGTTTTTT. This codes for CASSRPRVSNEKLFF. Complete variable domain (other parts from reference TRBV7-9 and TRBJ1-4): DTGVSQNPRHKITKRGQNVTFRCDPISEHNRLYWYRQTLGQGPEFLTYFQNEAQLEKSRLLSDRFSAERPKGSFSTLEIQRTEQGDSAMYLCASSRPRVSNEKLFFGSGTQLSVL.

For this clonotype: A read error is possible here, since a much larger clone lies one base away. The chain recombines TRBV7-4 with TRBJ1-1; 7 nucleotides agree with TRBD1. The CDR3 runs to 17 residues. V was pared by 3 bases and J by 9 bases, with 19 bases of the junction left unmatched. CDR1 and CDR2 (germline): SGHVT, SQSDAQ. The CDR3 here is CASSFSAREPGQNQAFF. CDR3 DNA sequence: TGTGCCAGCAGCTTTTCTGCCCGCGAACCGGGACAGAACCAAGCTTTCTTT.

This clonotype was seen a handful of times. V and J are TRBV15 and TRBJ2-7; the D gene is possibly TRBD1 (5 bases). The CDR3 runs 15 residues. CDR1 and CDR2 (germline): LNHNV, YYDKDF (reference sequence). V shed 0 bases and J shed 3 bases, with 12 bases lying between them. In DNA form, the CDR3 reads TGTGCCACCAGCAGAGACCTGGGGCTTGTCTACGAGCAGTACTTC. The encoded protein is CATSRDLGLVYEQYF.

The chain is built from TRBV12-3 or TRBV12-4 and TRBJ2-3; D might be TRBD1 (6 bases). V shed 3 bases and J shed 3 bases, with 13 bases lying between them. The CDR3 is made up of 15 amino acids. The CDR3, as DNA: TGTGCCAGCAGTTTTGGACAGAGGTTTACAGATACGCAGTATTTT. It specifies CASSFGQRFTDTQYF.

V and J are TRBV20-1 and TRBJ2-1, with D perhaps matching TRBD2 (6 bases). The CDR3 has 14 residues. V was trimmed by 6 bases and J by 4 bases, leaving 16 bases between them. The V gene's germline CDR1 is DFQATT and CDR2 SNEGSKA (reference sequence). CDR3 coding DNA: TGCAGTGCCAGGGAGCATCTAGCGTACAATGAGCAGTTCTTC. Translating it yields CSAREHLAYNEQFF.

The chain employs TRBV12-3 or TRBV12-4 and TRBJ2-1, with a weak D call TRBD1 (6 bases). Trimming stripped 7 bases from V and 9 bases from J, with 19 bases between. The CDR3 runs to 14 residues. This CDR3 reads CASMPPWGQGEQFF. The CDR3, as DNA: TGTGCCAGCATGCCTCCATGGGGGCAAGGTGAGCAGTTCTTC.

The chain couples TRBV12-5 to TRBJ2-3; D not certain. The CDR3 sequence is 12 residues long. V shed 9 bases and J shed 5 bases, with 12 bases lying between them. Germline CDR1 is LGHNT and CDR2 is FRNRAP. The CDR3 coding sequence is TGTGCTAGCGCTCTAGGTGGAGATACGCAGTATTTT. This encodes CASALGGDTQYF.

This chain joins TRBV20-1 and TRBJ1-3; a weak D match, TRBD1 (5 bases). The V gene's germline CDR1 is DFQATT and CDR2 SNEGSKA (reference sequence). This CDR3 is 17 amino acids long. The germline V and J ends were trimmed by 5 bases and 4 bases, with 24 bases remaining between them. The CDR3 reads CSARGTDNNPQGNTIYF. The CDR3 DNA sequence: TGCAGTGCTCGCGGGACGGACAACAATCCTCAGGGAAACACCATATATTTT.

Ten or more counts support this clonotype. The chain uses TRBV29-1 and TRBJ1-1; no firm D call. This CDR3 has 11 residues. V was clipped by 5 bases and J by 3 bases, with 7 bases between them. CDR1 is SQVTM and CDR2 is ANQGSEA in the germline V gene. CDR3 nucleotide sequence: TGCAGCGTTCGTGACTACACTGAAGCTTTCTTT. Amino acids: CSVRDYTEAFF.

This clonotype has more than one count but fewer than ten. This sequence joins TRBV27 and TRBJ2-6; D perhaps matches TRBD1 (5 bases). The V gene's germline CDR1 is MNHEY and CDR2 SMNVEV (reference sequence). This CDR3 region has 16 residues. Trimming took off 3 bases at V and 0 bases at J, with 9 bases between the two ends. This CDR3 is CASSLMQGSGANVLTF. The CDR3 nucleotides read TGTGCCAGCAGTTTGATGCAGGGCTCTGGGGCCAACGTCCTGACTTTC.

This clonotype was found a few times. J is TRBJ2-5 and V is TRBV19; weak D call: TRBD2 (6 bases). The CDR3 is 16 residues long. Trimming took off 4 bases at V and 3 bases at J, with 18 bases between the two ends. From germline, CDR1 is LNHDA and CDR2 SQIVND (reference sequence). The CDR3 spells CASSTGLYPSEETQYF. CDR3 nucleotide sequence: TGTGCCAGTAGTACCGGACTATACCCATCCGAAGAGACCCAGTACTTC.

Regarding this clonotype: A much larger clone differs from this one at a single base, so this may be a read error. This chain connects TRBV7-2 to TRBJ1-6, with D possibly TRBD1 on 6 matching bases. The ends were cut back, 7 bases at V and 4 bases at J, with 20 bases in the middle. The CDR3 is 17 amino acids. CDR1 is SGHTA, CDR2 FQGNSA, per germline. The CDR3 region is CASNGPGQNMYNSPLHF. CDR3 DNA: TGTGCCAGCAATGGGCCGGGACAAAATATGTATAATTCACCCCTCCACTTT.

This clonotype was counted between two and nine times. V usage is TRBV10-2 and J usage is TRBJ1-2; maybe TRBD1 (5 bases). This CDR3 is 13 amino acids long. Per germline, CDR1 WSHSY and CDR2 SAAADI. V gave up 5 bases and J gave up 8 bases, with 15 bases separating them. CDR3 bases: TGCGCCAGCAGTTGGCAGGGCCAATGGGGCTACACCTTC. It is translated as CASSWQGQWGYTF.

This clonotype has ten or more counts. The chain links TRBV28 to TRBJ1-6; D possibly corresponds to TRBD1 (5 bases). The CDR3 length is 14 residues. Per the germline V gene, CDR1 is MDHEN and CDR2 is SYDVKM. Trimming cost V 6 bases and J 5 bases, with 11 bases left between them. The CDR3 sequence is CASRGEGNNSPLHF. The CDR3 region has the DNA TGTGCCAGCAGGGGGGAAGGGAATAATTCACCCCTCCACTTT. The full variable domain, with the rest looked up from reference TRBV28 and TRBJ1-6, is DVKVTQSSRYLVKRTGEKVFLECVQDMDHENMFWYRQDPGLGLRLIYFSYDVKMKEKGDIPEGYSVSREKKERFSLILESASTNQTSMYLCASRGEGNNSPLHFGNGTRLTVT.

V is TRBV20-1 and J is TRBJ1-2; D remains ambiguous. Between the trimmed V and J ends, which lost 1 base and 2 bases, there was a span of 8 bases. Germline CDR1 is DFQATT and CDR2 is SNEGSKA (reference sequence). The CDR3 sequence is 13 residues long. CDR3 protein: CSARGYTNYGYTF. The CDR3 DNA follows: TGCAGTGCTAGAGGGTACACAAACTATGGCTACACCTTC.